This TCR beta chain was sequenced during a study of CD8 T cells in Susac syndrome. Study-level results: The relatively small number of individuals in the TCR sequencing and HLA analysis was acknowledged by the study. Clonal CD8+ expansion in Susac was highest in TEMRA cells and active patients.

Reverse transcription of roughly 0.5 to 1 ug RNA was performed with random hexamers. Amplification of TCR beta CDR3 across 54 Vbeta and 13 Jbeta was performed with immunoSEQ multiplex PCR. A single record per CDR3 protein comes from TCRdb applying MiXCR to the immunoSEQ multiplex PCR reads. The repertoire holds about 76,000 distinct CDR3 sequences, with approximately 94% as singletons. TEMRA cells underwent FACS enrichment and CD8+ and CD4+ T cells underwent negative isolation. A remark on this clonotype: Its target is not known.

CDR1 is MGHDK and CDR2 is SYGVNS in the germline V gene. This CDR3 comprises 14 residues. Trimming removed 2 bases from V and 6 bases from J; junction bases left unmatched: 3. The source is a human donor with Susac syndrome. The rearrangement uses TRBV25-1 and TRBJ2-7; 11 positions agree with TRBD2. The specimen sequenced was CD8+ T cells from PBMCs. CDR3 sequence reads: CASSEIAGGREQYF. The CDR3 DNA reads TGTGCCAGCAGTGAAATAGCGGGAGGGCGCGAGCAGTACTTC.